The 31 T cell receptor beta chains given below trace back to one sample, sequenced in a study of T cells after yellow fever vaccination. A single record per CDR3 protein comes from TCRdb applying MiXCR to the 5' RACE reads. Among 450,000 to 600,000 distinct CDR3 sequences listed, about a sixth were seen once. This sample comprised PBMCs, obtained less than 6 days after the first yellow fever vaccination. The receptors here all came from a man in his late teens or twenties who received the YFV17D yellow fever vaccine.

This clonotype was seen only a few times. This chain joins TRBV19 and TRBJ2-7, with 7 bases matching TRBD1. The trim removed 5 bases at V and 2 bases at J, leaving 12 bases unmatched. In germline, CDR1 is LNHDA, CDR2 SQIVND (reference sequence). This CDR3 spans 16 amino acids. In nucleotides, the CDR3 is TGTGCCAGTAGTGCCGACCGGGACAGCTTAACCTACGAGCAGTACTTC. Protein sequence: CASSADRDSLTYEQYF.

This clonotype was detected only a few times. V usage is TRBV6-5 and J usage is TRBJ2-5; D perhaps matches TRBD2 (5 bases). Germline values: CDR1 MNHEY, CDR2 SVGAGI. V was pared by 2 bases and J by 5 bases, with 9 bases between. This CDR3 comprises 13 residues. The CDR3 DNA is TGTGCCAGCAGTTACCCTGGGAGCGAGACCCAGTACTTC. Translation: CASSYPGSETQYF.

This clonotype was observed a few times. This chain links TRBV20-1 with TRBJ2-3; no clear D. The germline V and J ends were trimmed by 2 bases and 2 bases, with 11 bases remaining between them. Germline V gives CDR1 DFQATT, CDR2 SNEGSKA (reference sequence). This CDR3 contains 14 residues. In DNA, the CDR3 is TGCAGTGCTAGACACTCGACTGACACAGATACGCAGTATTTT. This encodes CSARHSTDTDTQYF.

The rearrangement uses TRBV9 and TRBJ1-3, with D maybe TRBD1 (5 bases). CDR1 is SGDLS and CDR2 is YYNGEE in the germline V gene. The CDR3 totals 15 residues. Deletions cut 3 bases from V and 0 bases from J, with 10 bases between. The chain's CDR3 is CASSADGHSGNTIYF. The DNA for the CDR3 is TGTGCCAGCAGCGCCGACGGACACTCTGGAAACACCATATATTTT.

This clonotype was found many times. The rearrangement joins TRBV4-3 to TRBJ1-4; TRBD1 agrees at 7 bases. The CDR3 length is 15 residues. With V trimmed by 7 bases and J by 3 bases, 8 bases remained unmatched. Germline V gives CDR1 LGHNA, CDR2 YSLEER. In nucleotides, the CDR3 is TGCGCCAGCACAAGCTCAGGGGGGTCTAATGAAAAACTGTTTTTT. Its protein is CASTSSGGSNEKLFF.

The CDR3: CASSVGSGGSYNEQFF. In DNA, the CDR3 is TGTGCCAGCAGTGTTGGAAGCGGGGGCTCCTACAATGAGCAGTTCTTC. This chain connects TRBV2 to TRBJ2-1, with TRBD2 matching 8 bases. The CDR3 has 16 residues. Germline trimming cut 4 bases from V and 0 bases from J; bases unmatched to any gene: 5. Germline V CDR1 and CDR2: SNHLY, FYNNEI. Filled out from reference TRBV2 and TRBJ2-1, the complete variable domain reads EPEVTQTPSHQVTQMGQEVILRCVPISNHLYFYWYRQILGQKVEFLVSFYNNEISEKSEIFDDQFSVERPDGSNFTLKIRSTKLEDSAMYFCASSVGSGGSYNEQFFGPGTRLTVL.

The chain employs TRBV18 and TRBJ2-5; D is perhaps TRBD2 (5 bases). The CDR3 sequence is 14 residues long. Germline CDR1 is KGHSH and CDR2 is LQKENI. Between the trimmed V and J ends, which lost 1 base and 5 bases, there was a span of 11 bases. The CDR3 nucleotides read TGTGCCAGCTCACCACTTGCTAGCAGGGAGACCCAGTACTTC. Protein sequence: CASSPLASRETQYF.

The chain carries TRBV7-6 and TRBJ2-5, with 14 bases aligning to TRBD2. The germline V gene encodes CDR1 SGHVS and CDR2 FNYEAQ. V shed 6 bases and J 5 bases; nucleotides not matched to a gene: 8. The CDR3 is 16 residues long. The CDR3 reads CASRETSGGARETQYF. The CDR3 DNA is TGTGCCAGCAGAGAGACTAGCGGGGGGGCCAGGGAGACCCAGTACTTC. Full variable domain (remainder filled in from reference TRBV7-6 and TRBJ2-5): GAGVSQSPRYKVTKRGQDVALRCDPISGHVSLYWYRQALGQGPEFLTYFNYEAQQDKSGLPNDRFSAERPEGSISTLTIQRTEQRDSAMYRCASRETSGGARETQYFGPGTRLLVL.

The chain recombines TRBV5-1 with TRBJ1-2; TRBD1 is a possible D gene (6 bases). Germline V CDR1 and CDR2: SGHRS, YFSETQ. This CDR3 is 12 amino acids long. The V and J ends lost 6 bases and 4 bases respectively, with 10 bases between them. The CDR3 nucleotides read TGCGCCAGCACGGACAGCCTCTATGGCTACACCTTC. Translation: CASTDSLYGYTF.

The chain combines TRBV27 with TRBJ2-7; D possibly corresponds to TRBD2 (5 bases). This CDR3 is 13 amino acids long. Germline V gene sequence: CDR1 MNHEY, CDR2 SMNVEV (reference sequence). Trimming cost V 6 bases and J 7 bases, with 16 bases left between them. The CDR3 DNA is TGTGCCAGCAGACCACGGAACGGGGAAGAGCAGTACGTC. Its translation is CASRPRNGEEQYV.

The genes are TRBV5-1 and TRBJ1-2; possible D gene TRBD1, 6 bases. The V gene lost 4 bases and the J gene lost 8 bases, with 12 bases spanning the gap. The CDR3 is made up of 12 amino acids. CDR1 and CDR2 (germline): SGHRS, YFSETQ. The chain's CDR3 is CASSTDRRGYTF. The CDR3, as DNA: TGCGCCAGCAGCACGGACAGACGCGGCTACACCTTC.

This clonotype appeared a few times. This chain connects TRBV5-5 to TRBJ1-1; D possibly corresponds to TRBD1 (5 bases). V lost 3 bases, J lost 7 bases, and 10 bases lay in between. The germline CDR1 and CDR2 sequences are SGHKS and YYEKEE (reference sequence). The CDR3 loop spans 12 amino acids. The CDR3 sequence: CASSWGGFEAFF. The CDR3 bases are TGTGCCAGCAGCTGGGGGGGGTTTGAAGCTTTCTTT.

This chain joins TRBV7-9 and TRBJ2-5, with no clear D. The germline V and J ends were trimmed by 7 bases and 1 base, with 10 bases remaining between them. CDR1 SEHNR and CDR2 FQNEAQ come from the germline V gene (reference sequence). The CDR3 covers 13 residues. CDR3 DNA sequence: TGTGCCAGCATGTCTACTTCCCAAGAGACCCAGTACTTC. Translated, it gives CASMSTSQETQYF. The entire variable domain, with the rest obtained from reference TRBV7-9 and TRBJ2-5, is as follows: DTGVSQNPRHKITKRGQNVTFRCDPISEHNRLYWYRQTLGQGPEFLTYFQNEAQLEKSRLLSDRFSAERPKGSFSTLEIQRTEQGDSAMYLCASMSTSQETQYFGPGTRLLVL.

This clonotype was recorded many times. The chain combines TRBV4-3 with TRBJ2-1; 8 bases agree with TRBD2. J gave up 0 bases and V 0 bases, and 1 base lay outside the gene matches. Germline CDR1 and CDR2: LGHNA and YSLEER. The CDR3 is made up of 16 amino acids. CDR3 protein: CASSQDLAGSYNEQFF. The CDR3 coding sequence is TGCGCCAGCAGCCAAGATCTAGCGGGCTCCTACAATGAGCAGTTCTTC.

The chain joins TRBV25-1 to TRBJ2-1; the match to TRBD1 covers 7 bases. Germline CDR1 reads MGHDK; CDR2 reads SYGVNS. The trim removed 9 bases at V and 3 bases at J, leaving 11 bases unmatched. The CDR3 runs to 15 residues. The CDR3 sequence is CASSKGGAGYNEQFF. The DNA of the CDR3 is TGTGCCAGTTCTAAAGGGGGCGCCGGCTACAATGAGCAGTTCTTC.

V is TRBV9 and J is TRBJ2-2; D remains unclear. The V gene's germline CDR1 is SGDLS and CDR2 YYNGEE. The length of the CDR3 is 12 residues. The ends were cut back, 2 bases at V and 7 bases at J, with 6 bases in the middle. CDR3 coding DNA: TGTGCCAGCAGCGTCCCCCGCGGGGAGCTGTTTTTT. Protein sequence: CASSVPRGELFF.

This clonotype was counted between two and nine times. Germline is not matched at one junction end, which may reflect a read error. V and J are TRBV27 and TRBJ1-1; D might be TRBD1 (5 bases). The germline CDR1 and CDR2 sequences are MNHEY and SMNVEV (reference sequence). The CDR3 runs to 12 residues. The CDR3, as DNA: TGTGCCAGCGGGAGGGGACCCGCGGTTTTTTTTTTT. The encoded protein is CASGRGPAVFFF.

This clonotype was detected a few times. This CDR3 is CASSKEPGLEQYV. CDR3 DNA: TGTGCCAGCAGCAAAGAGCCGGGTCTGGAGCAGTACGTC. The chain links TRBV21-1 to TRBJ2-7. TRBV21-1 is listed as a pseudogene. This CDR3 comprises 13 residues.

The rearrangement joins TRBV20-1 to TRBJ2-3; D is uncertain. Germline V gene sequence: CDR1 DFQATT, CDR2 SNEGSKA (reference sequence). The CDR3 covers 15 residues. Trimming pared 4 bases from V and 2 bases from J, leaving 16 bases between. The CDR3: CSAKEWGDHTDTQYF. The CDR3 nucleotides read TGCAGTGCTAAAGAGTGGGGTGACCACACAGATACGCAGTATTTT.

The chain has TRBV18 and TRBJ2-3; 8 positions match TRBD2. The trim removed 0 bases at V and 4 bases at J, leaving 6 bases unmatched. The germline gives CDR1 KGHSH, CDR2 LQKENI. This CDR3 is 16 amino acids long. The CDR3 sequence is CASSPPGLVAPDTQYF. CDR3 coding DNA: TGTGCCAGCTCACCACCGGGACTAGTCGCCCCAGATACGCAGTATTTT.

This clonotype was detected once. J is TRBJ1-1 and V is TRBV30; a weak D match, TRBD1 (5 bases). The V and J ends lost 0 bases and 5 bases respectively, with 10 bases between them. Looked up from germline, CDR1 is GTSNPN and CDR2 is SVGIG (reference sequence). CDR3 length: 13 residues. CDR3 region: CAWSVQAGTEAFF. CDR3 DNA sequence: TGTGCCTGGAGTGTACAGGCGGGGACTGAAGCTTTCTTT.

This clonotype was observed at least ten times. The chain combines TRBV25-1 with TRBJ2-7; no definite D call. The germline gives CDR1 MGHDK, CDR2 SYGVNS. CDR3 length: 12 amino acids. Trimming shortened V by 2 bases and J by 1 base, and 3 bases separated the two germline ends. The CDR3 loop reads CASSEGSYEQYV. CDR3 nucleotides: TGTGCCAGCAGTGAAGGATCCTACGAGCAGTACGTC.

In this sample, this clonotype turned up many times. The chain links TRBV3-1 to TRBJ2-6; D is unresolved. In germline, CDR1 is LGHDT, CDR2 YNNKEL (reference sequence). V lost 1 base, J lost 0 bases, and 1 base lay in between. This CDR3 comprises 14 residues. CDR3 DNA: TGTGCCAGCAGCCAAGTCTCTGGGGCCAACGTCCTGACTTTC. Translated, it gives CASSQVSGANVLTF.

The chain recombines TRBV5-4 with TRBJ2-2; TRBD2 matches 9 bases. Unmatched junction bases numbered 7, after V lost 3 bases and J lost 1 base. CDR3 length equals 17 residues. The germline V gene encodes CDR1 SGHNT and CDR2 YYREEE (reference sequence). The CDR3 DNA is TGTGCCAGCAGCTCCTTAGTTAGCGGGGGGAACACCGGGGAGCTGTTTTTT. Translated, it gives CASSSLVSGGNTGELFF.

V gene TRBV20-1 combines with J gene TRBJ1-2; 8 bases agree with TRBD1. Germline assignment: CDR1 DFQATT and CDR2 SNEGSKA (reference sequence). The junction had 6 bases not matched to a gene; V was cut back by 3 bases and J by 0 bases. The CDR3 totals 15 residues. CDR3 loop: CSASTGTGPNYGYTF. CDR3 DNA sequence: TGCAGTGCTAGCACGGGGACAGGTCCTAACTATGGCTACACCTTC.

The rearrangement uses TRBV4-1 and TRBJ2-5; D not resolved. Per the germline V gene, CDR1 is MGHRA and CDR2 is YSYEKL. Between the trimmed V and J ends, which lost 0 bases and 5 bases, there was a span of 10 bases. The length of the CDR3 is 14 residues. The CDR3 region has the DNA TGCGCCAGCAGCCAAGAAAATAGGCCCGAGACCCAGTACTTC. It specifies CASSQENRPETQYF.

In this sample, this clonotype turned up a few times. The CDR3 reads CASTGAGEYYEQYV. The CDR3 DNA reads TGTGCCAGCACGGGGGCAGGGGAATACTACGAGCAGTACGTC. The chain carries TRBV25-1 and TRBJ2-7; D is perhaps TRBD1 or TRBD2 (6 bases each). Trimming cost V 7 bases and J 3 bases, with 16 bases left between them. Germline values: CDR1 MGHDK, CDR2 SYGVNS. The CDR3 is 14 residues long.

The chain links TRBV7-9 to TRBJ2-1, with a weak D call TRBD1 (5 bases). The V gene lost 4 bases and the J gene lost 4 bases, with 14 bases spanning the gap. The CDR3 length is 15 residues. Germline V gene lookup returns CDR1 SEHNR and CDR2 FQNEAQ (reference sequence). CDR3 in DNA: TGTGCCAGCAGCTCCGTTAAGGGGCCTTACAATGAGCAGTTCTTC. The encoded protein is CASSSVKGPYNEQFF.

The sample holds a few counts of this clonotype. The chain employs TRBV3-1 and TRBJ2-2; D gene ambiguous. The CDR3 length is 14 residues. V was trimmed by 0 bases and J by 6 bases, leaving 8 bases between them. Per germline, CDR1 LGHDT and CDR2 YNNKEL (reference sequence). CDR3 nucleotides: TGTGCCAGCAGCCAAGATGGGGAACCCGGGGAGCTGTTTTTT. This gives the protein CASSQDGEPGELFF.

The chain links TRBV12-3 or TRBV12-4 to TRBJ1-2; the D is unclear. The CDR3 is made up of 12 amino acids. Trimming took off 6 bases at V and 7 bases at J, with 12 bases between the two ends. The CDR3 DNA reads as TGTGCCAGCAGATTCCCTTTGGGTGGCTACACCTTC. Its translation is CASRFPLGGYTF.

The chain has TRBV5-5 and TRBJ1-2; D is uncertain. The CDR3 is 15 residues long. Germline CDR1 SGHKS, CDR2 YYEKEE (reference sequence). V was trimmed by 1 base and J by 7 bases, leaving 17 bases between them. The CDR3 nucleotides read TGTGCCAGCAGCTTGTCAGGTCTGCCTTCGGGTGGCTACACCTTC. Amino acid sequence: CASSLSGLPSGGYTF. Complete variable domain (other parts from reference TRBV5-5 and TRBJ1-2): DAGVTQSPTHLIKTRGQQVTLRCSPISGHKSVSWYQQVLGQGPQFIFQYYEKEERGRGNFPDRFSARQFPNYSSELNVNALLLGDSALYLCASSLSGLPSGGYTFGSGTRLTVV.